The clone carrying this T cell receptor (beta chain) was seen only once. The data are from a study of control samples from healthy donors and cancer patients. Here immunoSEQ multiplex PCR was the method, and the copy in TCRdb shows in-frame clones only, minus some. The table shows approximately 170,000 clones, with 91% occurring only once. This CDR3 comprises 13 residues. From germline, CDR1 is MNHNY and CDR2 SVGAGI (reference sequence). V was shortened by 0 bases and J by 5 bases, with 7 bases between the two germline ends. The specimen sequenced was blood. The rearrangement joins TRBV6-6 to TRBJ1-1; no firm D call. This clonotype was sampled from a woman aged 25 to 39 in good health. The CDR3 coding sequence is TGTGCCAGCAGTTACTCTGAGATAACTGAAGCTTTCTTT. This encodes CASSYSEITEAFF.